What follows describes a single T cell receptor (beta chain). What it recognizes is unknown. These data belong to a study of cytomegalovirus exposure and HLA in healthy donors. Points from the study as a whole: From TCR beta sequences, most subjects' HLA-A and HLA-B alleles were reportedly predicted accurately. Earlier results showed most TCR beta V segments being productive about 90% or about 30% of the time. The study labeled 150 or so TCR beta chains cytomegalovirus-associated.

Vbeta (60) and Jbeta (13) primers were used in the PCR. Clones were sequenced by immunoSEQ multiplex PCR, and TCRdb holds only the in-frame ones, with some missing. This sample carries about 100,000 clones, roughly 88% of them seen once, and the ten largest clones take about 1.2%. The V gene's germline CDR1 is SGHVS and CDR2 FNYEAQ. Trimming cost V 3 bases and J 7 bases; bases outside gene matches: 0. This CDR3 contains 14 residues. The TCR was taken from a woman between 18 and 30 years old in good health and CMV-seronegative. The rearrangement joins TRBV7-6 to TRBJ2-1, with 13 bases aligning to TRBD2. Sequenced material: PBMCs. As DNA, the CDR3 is TGTGCCAGCAGCTTGGGACTAGCGGGAAATGAGCAGTTCTTC. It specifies CASSLGLAGNEQFF. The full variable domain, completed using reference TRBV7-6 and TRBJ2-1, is GAGVSQSPRYKVTKRGQDVALRCDPISGHVSLYWYRQALGQGPEFLTYFNYEAQQDKSGLPNDRFSAERPEGSISTLTIQRTEQRDSAMYRCASSLGLAGNEQFFGPGTRLTVL.